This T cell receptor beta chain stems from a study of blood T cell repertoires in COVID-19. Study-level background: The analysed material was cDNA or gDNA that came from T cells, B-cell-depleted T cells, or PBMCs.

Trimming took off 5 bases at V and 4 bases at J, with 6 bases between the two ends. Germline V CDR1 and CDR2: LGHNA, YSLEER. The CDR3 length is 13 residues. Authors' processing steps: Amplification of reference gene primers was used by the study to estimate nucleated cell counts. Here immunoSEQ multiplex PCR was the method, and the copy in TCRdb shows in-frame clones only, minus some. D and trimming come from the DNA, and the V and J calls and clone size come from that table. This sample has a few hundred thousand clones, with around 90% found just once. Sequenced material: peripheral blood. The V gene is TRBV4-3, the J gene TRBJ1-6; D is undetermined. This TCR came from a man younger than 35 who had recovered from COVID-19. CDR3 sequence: CASSEQYNSPLHF. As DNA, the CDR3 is TGCGCCAGCAGCGAACAGTATAATTCACCCCTCCACTTT.